This T cell receptor (beta chain) comes out of a study of T cell responses to AZD1222 COVID-19 vaccine. This CDR3 region has 13 residues. The V end was cut by 7 bases, the J end by 8 bases, with 12 bases between. Germline lookup yields CDR1 MNHEY and CDR2 SVGAGI. Study findings and constraints: Clonal diversity was possibly underestimated, and white British individuals and females predominated among donors.

Note on this clone: Antigen specificity is unknown.

TCRdb keeps only in-frame clones here, not all; method: immunoSEQ multiplex PCR. The data contain tens of thousands of clones, around 90% of them singletons. The chain couples TRBV6-5 to TRBJ1-6, with D perhaps matching TRBD1 (6 bases). This receptor was obtained from an adult in good health. The sequencing used peripheral blood, collected on day 0 of AZD1222 vaccination. DNA for the CDR3: TGTGCCAGCACTCAACAGGGAGATTCACCCCTCCACTTT. Its translation: CASTQQGDSPLHF.